This record concerns one T cell receptor beta chain sequence. CDR3 length equals 15 residues. V shed 3 bases and J shed 2 bases, with 11 bases lying between them. Germline V gene sequence: CDR1 LNHNV, CDR2 YYDKDF (reference sequence). These data originate in a study of naive and memory T cell subsets. Four PCR rounds used nested alpha and beta constant region primers plus the SP2 primer. For blood and skin samples, reverse transcription used TCR alpha and beta constant primers. In TCRdb, the 5' RACE reads were re-called with MiXCR into one record per CDR3 protein. Among about 32,000 distinct CDR3 sequences listed, approximately 15% were seen once. The library had UMIs added by 3' ligation of an oligonucleotide to TCR cDNA. Reverse transcription used DNase-treated unsorted total RNA, aiming for roughly 1 to 1,100 ng.

The sequence derives from a female donor in good health. The chain couples TRBV15 to TRBJ2-1; tentative D call: TRBD2 (6 bases). CDR3 in amino acids: CATSSWGEPYNEQFF. In DNA, the CDR3 is TGTGCCACCAGCAGCTGGGGGGAGCCCTACAATGAGCAGTTCTTC. Based on the CDR3 plus reference TRBV15 and TRBJ2-1, the full variable domain is DAMVIQNPRYQVTQFGKPVTLSCSQTLNHNVMYWYQQKSSQAPKLLFHYYDKDFNNEADTPDNFQSRRPNTSFCFLDIRSPGLGDTAMYLCATSSWGEPYNEQFFGPGTRLTVL.